Shown below are 26 T cell receptor beta chains from a single sample sequenced in a study of cytomegalovirus exposure and HLA in healthy donors listed by TCRdb under 2017. Receptor amplification or capture employed the immunoSEQ multiplex PCR assay. The multiplex PCR relied on a mix of 60 forward primers for TCR Vbeta segments and 13 reverse primers for TCR Jbeta segments. The immuneACCESS repertoire file appears here via TCRdb, limited to in-frame rearrangements. These files lack a portion of the clones; in checked studies, under half of the deficit traces to unresolved V genes, and the cause of the others is not known. Within this sample are fewer than 200,000 clones, with more than 70% of them counted one time only. Clones ranked in the top ten supply under 1.1% of the sample. The sequencing sample was made of PBMCs. All receptors derive from a man under 40 in good health and CMV-seronegative.

This chain uses TRBV19 with TRBJ2-5; 16 nucleotides align to TRBD2. The CDR3 has 19 amino acids. Germline CDR1 LNHDA, CDR2 SQIVND (reference sequence). J lost 5 bases, V lost 1 base, and 10 bases had no gene match. This CDR3 is CASSIGGTSGRAGMETQYF. In DNA form, the CDR3 reads TGTGCCAGTAGTATAGGAGGGACTAGCGGGAGGGCCGGTATGGAGACCCAGTACTTC.

V is TRBV10-2 and J is TRBJ1-2, with TRBD1 as a possible D gene (5 bases). This CDR3 is built from 14 residues. The V gene's germline CDR1 is WSHSY and CDR2 SAAADI. V gave up 2 bases and J gave up 0 bases, with 7 bases separating them. CDR3 DNA sequence: TGCGCCAGCAGTGAGAAGGGGCCTAACTATGGCTACACCTTC. Protein: CASSEKGPNYGYTF.

This chain uses TRBV4-1 with TRBJ2-2; 8 bases line up with TRBD2. Per the germline V gene, CDR1 is MGHRA and CDR2 is YSYEKL. Trimming at V came to 7 bases and at J to 7 bases, leaving 11 bases not matched to a gene. There are 15 residues in the CDR3. CDR3 loop: CASNDLRREVGELFF. The CDR3, as DNA: TGCGCCAGCAATGATTTGAGGCGGGAGGTCGGGGAGCTGTTTTTT.

This sequence joins TRBV11-1 and TRBJ2-7; 8 nucleotides agree with TRBD1. Per the germline V gene, CDR1 is SGHAT and CDR2 is FQDESV (reference sequence). Trimming removed 1 base from V and 2 bases from J; junction bases left unmatched: 7. This CDR3 contains 16 residues. DNA of the CDR3: TGTGCCAGCAGCTTAGGGAGGGGACAGGACACCTACGAGCAGTACTTC. This translates into CASSLGRGQDTYEQYF. The full variable domain, with the rest looked up from reference TRBV11-1 and TRBJ2-7, is EAEVAQSPRYKITEKSQAVAFWCDPISGHATLYWYRQILGQGPELLVQFQDESVVDDSQLPKDRFSAERLKGVDSTLKIQPAELGDSAMYLCASSLGRGQDTYEQYFGPGTRLTVT.

This CDR3 reads CASSSGTGLYEQYF. CDR3 nucleotides: TGTGCCAGCAGCTCCGGGACAGGGTTGTACGAGCAGTACTTC. This chain links TRBV5-6 with TRBJ2-7; 9 bases fit TRBD1. CDR3 length equals 14 residues. Germline CDR1 and CDR2: SGHDT and YYEEEE. With 3 bases clipped from V and 4 bases from J, the junction kept 5 bases outside the gene matches.

The chain recombines TRBV14 with TRBJ2-1; TRBD1 aligns across 8 bases. Trimming removed 3 bases from V and 6 bases from J; junction bases left unmatched: 10. CDR1 is SGHDN, CDR2 FVKESK, per germline. There are 16 residues in the CDR3. The CDR3 reads CASSQEPGTGGNEQFF. DNA of the CDR3: TGTGCCAGCAGCCAGGAACCGGGGACAGGCGGCAATGAGCAGTTCTTC.

The chain couples TRBV25-1 to TRBJ2-5; D is undetermined. Trimming took off 3 bases at V and 5 bases at J, with 13 bases between the two ends. Per the germline V gene, CDR1 is MGHDK and CDR2 is SYGVNS. The CDR3 loop spans 14 amino acids. The CDR3 DNA sequence: TGTGCCAGCAGTGATCCAAGAGCACTGGAGACCCAGTACTTC. Its protein product is CASSDPRALETQYF. Looking up the rest from reference TRBV25-1 and TRBJ2-5 gives the full variable domain: EADIYQTPRYLVIGTGKKITLECSQTMGHDKMYWYQQDPGMELHLIHYSYGVNSTEKGDLSSESTVSRIRTEHFPLTLESARPSHTSQYLCASSDPRALETQYFGPGTRLLVL.

The chain combines TRBV7-3 with TRBJ2-7; D perhaps matches TRBD1 (5 bases). V lost 5 bases, J lost 3 bases, and 17 bases lay in between. Germline assignment: CDR1 SGHTA and CDR2 FQGTGA. CDR3 size: 15 residues. In nucleotides, the CDR3 is TGTGCCAGCAGCCCCCAACCAGGGCTTTACTACGAGCAGTACTTC. Its protein product is CASSPQPGLYYEQYF.

The chain joins TRBV5-1 to TRBJ1-2; 11 bases match TRBD1. The CDR3 runs 18 residues. V was clipped by 3 bases and J by 2 bases; unmatched bases: 12. CDR1 SGHRS and CDR2 YFSETQ come from the germline V gene. CDR3 sequence reads: CASSSPRDRGLSNYGYTF. CDR3 nucleotide sequence: TGCGCCAGCAGCTCTCCGAGGGACAGGGGGTTATCCAACTATGGCTACACCTTC.

This clone was detected once. This chain uses TRBV19 with TRBJ1-3; 8 nucleotides line up with TRBD1. CDR3 length: 19 residues. Germline values: CDR1 LNHDA, CDR2 SQIVND (reference sequence). The junction had 11 bases not matched to a gene; V was cut back by 1 base and J by 0 bases. CDR3 bases: TGTGCCAGTAGTATAGTTCCCCCGGGGACAGGTTTCTCTGGAAACACCATATATTTT. Translation gives CASSIVPPGTGFSGNTIYF.

V is TRBV27 and J is TRBJ1-1, with a tentative D call TRBD1 (6 bases). Germline CDR1 and CDR2: MNHEY and SMNVEV (reference sequence). Trimming took 5 bases from V and 4 from J, leaving 11 bases between them. The CDR3 sequence is 13 residues long. CDR3 region: CASSLQGSTEAFF. CDR3 nucleotides: TGTGCCAGCAGTCTACAGGGCAGCACTGAAGCTTTCTTT.

V and J are TRBV18 and TRBJ2-1, with 11 bases identical to TRBD2. After removal of 4 bases from V and 3 bases from J, the junction contained 11 bases not matched to a gene. This CDR3 region has 18 residues. From germline, CDR1 is KGHSH and CDR2 LQKENI. CDR3 protein: CASSQPTSGRSIYNEQFF. In DNA, the CDR3 is TGTGCCAGCTCACAGCCCACTAGCGGGAGAAGCATCTACAATGAGCAGTTCTTC.

V is TRBV7-9 and J is TRBJ2-5, with TRBD1 identical over 12 bases. Gene TRBJ2-7 matches the end of the DNA better, so the J call may be wrong. The CDR3 spans 15 residues. Germline V lookup: CDR1 SEHNR, CDR2 FQNEAQ (reference sequence). The CDR3 here is CASSLGGQGAYEQYF. The CDR3 nucleotides are TGTGCCAGCAGCTTAGGGGGACAGGGGGCTTACGAGCAGTACTTC.

V and J are TRBV11-3 and TRBJ1-1; a possible D gene is TRBD1 (6 bases). Trimming removed 5 bases from V and 4 bases from J, with 23 bases in between. The CDR3 covers 17 residues. CDR1 SGHNT and CDR2 YENEEA come from the germline V gene. This CDR3 reads CASSPGGGGGGGTEAFF. The CDR3 bases are TGTGCCAGCAGCCCAGGCGGCGGGGGCGGGGGAGGCACTGAAGCTTTCTTT.

V is TRBV5-5 and J is TRBJ2-5, with D possibly being TRBD1 (5 bases). V lost 1 base to trimming and J lost 3 bases, with 7 bases between them. This CDR3 contains 13 residues. Germline V CDR1 and CDR2: SGHKS, YYEKEE (reference sequence). The CDR3 spells CASSLPREETQYF. The CDR3 DNA reads TGTGCCAGCAGCTTGCCCAGGGAAGAGACCCAGTACTTC.

The chain uses TRBV27 and TRBJ2-5; 7 bases map to TRBD1. The J call is uncertain, as TRBJ2-7 better fits the DNA end. There are 13 residues in the CDR3. The V gene's germline CDR1 is MNHEY and CDR2 SMNVEV (reference sequence). CDR3 nucleotides: TGTGCCAGCAGTCCGACAGGGTACTACGAGCAGTACTTC. It translates to CASSPTGYYEQYF.

The genes are TRBV7-9 and TRBJ1-6; tentatively, D is TRBD1 (5 bases). Germline V gene sequence: CDR1 SEHNR, CDR2 FQNEAQ (reference sequence). Trimming removed 6 bases from V and 7 bases from J, with 16 bases in between. CDR3 length: 15 residues. CDR3 bases: TGTGCCAGCAGATATTCGGGGGATAGGAATTCACCCCTCCACTTT. Translation: CASRYSGDRNSPLHF.

V is TRBV25-1 and J is TRBJ1-4; no firm D call. The germline V gene encodes CDR1 MGHDK and CDR2 SYGVNS. The CDR3 covers 15 residues. Deletions cut 2 bases from V and 10 bases from J, with 17 bases between. The CDR3 spells CASSEGEEVVGKLFF. For the CDR3, the DNA is TGTGCCAGCAGTGAAGGTGAGGAGGTCGTCGGAAAACTGTTTTTT.

This chain connects TRBV18 to TRBJ2-1; D not certain. This CDR3 region has 12 residues. CDR1 is KGHSH and CDR2 is LQKENI in the germline V gene. Trimming left V 5 bases short and J 8 bases short, with 10 bases between. CDR3: CASSMYPDEQFF. The CDR3 DNA reads TGTGCCAGCTCAATGTATCCCGATGAGCAGTTCTTC. Full variable domain (remainder filled in from reference TRBV18 and TRBJ2-1): NAGVMQNPRHLVRRRGQEARLRCSPMKGHSHVYWYRQLPEEGLKFMVYLQKENIIDESGMPKERFSAEFPKEGPSILRIQQVVRGDSAAYFCASSMYPDEQFFGPGTRLTVL.

The chain uses TRBV5-4 and TRBJ2-3, with 12 bases lining up with TRBD2. The CDR3 is made up of 20 amino acids. V shed 0 bases, J shed 4 bases, and the junction held 15 bases outside the gene matches. Looked up from germline, CDR1 is SGHNT and CDR2 is YYREEE (reference sequence). CDR3 sequence reads: CASSLDGLPLTSGSSDTQYF. CDR3 sequence (DNA): TGTGCCAGCAGCTTGGACGGACTACCCCTGACTAGCGGGAGCTCAGATACGCAGTATTTT.

CDR3 sequence (DNA): TGTGCCAGCAGGGAACTAGCATACCAAGAGACCCAGTACTTC. This encodes CASRELAYQETQYF. The rearrangement links TRBV2 to TRBJ2-5; perhaps TRBD2 as D (6 bases). CDR3 length equals 14 residues. Germline V gives CDR1 SNHLY, CDR2 FYNNEI. V lost 6 bases, J lost 0 bases, and 11 bases lay in between.

The table lists this clone with a few counts. The chain has TRBV7-2 and TRBJ1-5; D is unresolved. This CDR3 contains 14 residues. Per the germline V gene, CDR1 is SGHTA and CDR2 is FQGNSA. Deletions cut 2 bases from V and 2 bases from J, with 7 bases between. DNA of the CDR3: TGTGCCAGCAGCTTAACCGTAGGCAATCAGCCCCAGCATTTT. Protein product: CASSLTVGNQPQHF. The full variable domain, completed using reference TRBV7-2 and TRBJ1-5, is GAGVSQSPSNKVTEKGKDVELRCDPISGHTALYWYRQSLGQGLEFLIYFQGNSAPDKSGLPSDRFSAERTGGSVSTLTIQRTQQEDSAVYLCASSLTVGNQPQHFGDGTRLSIL.

V is TRBV30 and J is TRBJ2-1; possible D gene TRBD2, 5 bases. The V end was cut by 0 bases, the J end by 6 bases, with 21 bases between. This CDR3 is built from 17 residues. Germline V gene data show CDR1 as GTSNPN and CDR2 as SVGIG (reference sequence). The CDR3 DNA follows: TGTGCCTGGAGTGTAAAATGGTGGGAGTTAATGGGCAATGAGCAGTTCTTC. Translation: CAWSVKWWELMGNEQFF.

This clone was seen just once. This chain joins TRBV27 and TRBJ2-5; 8 bases fit TRBD2. The J call may be incorrect, as the DNA end agrees better with TRBJ2-7. The CDR3 consists of 15 residues. Germline assignment: CDR1 MNHEY and CDR2 SMNVEV (reference sequence). CDR3 sequence reads: CASSLLVAGNYEQYF. Written as DNA, the CDR3 is TGTGCCAGCAGTTTATTGGTAGCGGGGAACTACGAGCAGTACTTC.

The sample holds one count of this clone. The chain is built from TRBV7-9 and TRBJ2-7; 8 nucleotides align to TRBD1. The CDR3 sequence is 17 residues long. With V trimmed by 0 bases and J by 3 bases, 10 bases remained unmatched. Germline CDR1 and CDR2: SEHNR and FQNEAQ (reference sequence). The CDR3 nucleotides read TGTGCCAGCAGCTTAGCCCACACCCAGGGGGCAAGCTACGAGCAGTACTTC. It is translated as CASSLAHTQGASYEQYF. The full variable domain, completed using reference TRBV7-9 and TRBJ2-7, is DTGVSQNPRHKITKRGQNVTFRCDPISEHNRLYWYRQTLGQGPEFLTYFQNEAQLEKSRLLSDRFSAERPKGSFSTLEIQRTEQGDSAMYLCASSLAHTQGASYEQYFGPGTRLTVT.

This sequence joins TRBV27 and TRBJ1-6; D is unresolved. The V gene's germline CDR1 is MNHEY and CDR2 SMNVEV (reference sequence). The CDR3 is made up of 19 amino acids. The V gene lost 2 bases and the J gene lost 0 bases, with 17 bases spanning the gap. This chain's CDR3 is CASSLEARRLHSYNSPLHF. The CDR3 nucleotides are TGTGCCAGCAGTTTAGAGGCTCGGCGGCTACACTCCTATAATTCACCCCTCCACTTT.